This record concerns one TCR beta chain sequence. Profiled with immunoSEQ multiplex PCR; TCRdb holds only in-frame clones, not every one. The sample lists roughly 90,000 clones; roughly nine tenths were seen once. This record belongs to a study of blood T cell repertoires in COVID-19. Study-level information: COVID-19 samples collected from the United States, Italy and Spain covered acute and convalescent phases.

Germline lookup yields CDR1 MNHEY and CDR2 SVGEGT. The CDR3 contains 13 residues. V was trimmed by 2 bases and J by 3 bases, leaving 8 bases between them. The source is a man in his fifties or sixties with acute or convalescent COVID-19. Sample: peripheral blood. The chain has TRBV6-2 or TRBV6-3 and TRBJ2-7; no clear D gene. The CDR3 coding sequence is TGTGCCAGCAGTTACGGGCTTTTCTACGAGCAGTACGTC. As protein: CASSYGLFYEQYV.